Following are 18 T cell receptor beta chains from one sample sequenced in a study of blood T cell repertoires in COVID-19. Clones were sequenced by immunoSEQ multiplex PCR, and TCRdb holds only the in-frame ones, with some missing. The sample comprises 110,000 to 150,000 clones, about four fifths of which are singletons, and roughly 3% rests with the top ten. The sequenced sample consisted of peripheral blood. Receptors originate from a woman aged 80 or older with acute or convalescent COVID-19.

The CDR3 sequence is CASGLNSQGGEQFF. The CDR3 nucleotides are TGTGCTAGTGGTCTGAACTCCCAGGGAGGTGAGCAGTTCTTC. This chain connects TRBV12-5 to TRBJ2-1; tentative D call: TRBD2 (6 bases). The CDR3 is made up of 14 amino acids. V lost 5 bases and J lost 9, with 17 bases in between. CDR1 LGHNT and CDR2 FRNRAP come from the germline V gene.

This clone appeared a single time. The chain joins TRBV5-6 to TRBJ2-7, with D unclear. Looked up from germline, CDR1 is SGHDT and CDR2 is YYEEEE. Trimming cost V 4 bases and J 1 base, with 18 bases left between them. This CDR3 region has 16 residues. Written as DNA, the CDR3 is TGTGCCAGCAGCCCCGAGCTGGGCATGGGTTCCTACGAGCAGTACTTC. Translated, it gives CASSPELGMGSYEQYF.

The chain employs TRBV7-5 and TRBJ1-5. TRBV7-5 is labeled a pseudogene. The length of the CDR3 is 17 residues. Here the CDR3 DNA reads TGTGCCAGAAGCCCTAATTCGATGAAGATTGGCAATCAGCCCCAGCATTTT. It is translated as CARSPNSMKIGNQPQHF.

The chain employs TRBV15 and TRBJ2-1, with D perhaps TRBD2 (5 bases). The CDR3 totals 18 residues. V was trimmed by 0 bases and J by 3 bases, leaving 18 bases between them. Germline assignment: CDR1 LNHNV and CDR2 YYDKDF (reference sequence). CDR3 in amino acids: CATSRDRIGAESYNEQFF. Here the CDR3 DNA reads TGTGCCACCAGCAGAGATAGAATAGGAGCGGAGAGCTACAATGAGCAGTTCTTC.

A note on this clone: In the same sample, other DNA sequences code for this CDR3. This chain joins TRBV20-1 and TRBJ1-2; TRBD1 is a possible D gene (6 bases). Germline loops: CDR1 DFQATT, CDR2 SNEGSKA (reference sequence). Trimming took 2 bases from V and 8 from J, leaving 9 bases between them. The CDR3 extends over 11 amino acids. CDR3: CSARTGYGYTF. As DNA, the CDR3 is TGCAGTGCTAGAACAGGGTACGGCTACACCTTC.

This clone was recorded once. The V gene is TRBV9, the J gene TRBJ2-1, with 7 bases that match TRBD1. The germline CDR1 and CDR2 sequences are SGDLS and YYNGEE. The CDR3 length is 15 residues. After removal of 3 bases from V and 6 bases from J, the junction contained 9 bases not matched to a gene. CDR3 in DNA: TGTGCCAGCAGCGCCCGACAGGGCAGACTCAATGAGCAGTTCTTC. Residues: CASSARQGRLNEQFF.

The chain uses TRBV19 and TRBJ2-1, with 9 bases aligning to TRBD1. CDR1 is LNHDA, CDR2 SQIVND, per germline (reference sequence). The CDR3 is 15 residues long. The V segment lost 7 bases and the J segment 0 bases; nucleotides outside the gene matches: 4. Here the CDR3 DNA reads TGTGCCAGTAACAGGGGGCCAAGCTCCTACAATGAGCAGTTCTTC. Translation gives CASNRGPSSYNEQFF.

The chain is built from TRBV7-8 and TRBJ1-1, with TRBD1 matching 9 bases. CDR3 length: 16 amino acids. J lost 2 bases, V lost 4 bases, and 8 bases had no gene match. Per the germline V gene, CDR1 is SGHVS and CDR2 is FQNEAQ. DNA of the CDR3: TGTGCCAGCAGCTCTACAGGGGGCCATACCAACACTGAAGCTTTCTTT. Residues: CASSSTGGHTNTEAFF.

This clone was counted between two and nine times. The V call is TRBV7-9, the J call TRBJ1-2; 8 bases align to TRBD1. In germline, CDR1 is SEHNR, CDR2 FQNEAQ (reference sequence). The ends lost 7 bases at V and 0 bases at J; junction bases unmatched: 4. The CDR3 loop spans 14 amino acids. CDR3 DNA: TGTGCCAGCACCGGACAGGGCCCTAACTATGGCTACACCTTC. This encodes CASTGQGPNYGYTF. The entire variable domain, with the rest obtained from reference TRBV7-9 and TRBJ1-2, is as follows: DTGVSQNPRHKITKRGQNVTFRCDPISEHNRLYWYRQTLGQGPEFLTYFQNEAQLEKSRLLSDRFSAERPKGSFSTLEIQRTEQGDSAMYLCASTGQGPNYGYTFGSGTRLTVV.

The rearrangement uses TRBV7-6 and TRBJ1-5; 8 nucleotides agree with TRBD1. CDR3 size: 17 residues. J lost 5 bases, V lost 3 bases, and 12 bases had no gene match. The germline CDR1 and CDR2 sequences are SGHVS and FNYEAQ. The CDR3 spells CASSLARGQLWDQPQHF. CDR3 nucleotide sequence: TGTGCCAGCAGCTTGGCCAGGGGGCAACTCTGGGATCAGCCCCAGCATTTT.

The chain couples TRBV19 to TRBJ1-1; perhaps TRBD1 as D (5 bases). Germline V CDR1 and CDR2: LNHDA, SQIVND (reference sequence). This CDR3 is built from 12 residues. V lost 7 bases and J 4 bases, leaving 10 bases between the germline ends. CDR3 amino acids: CASKDSFTEAFF. The CDR3 nucleotides read TGTGCCAGTAAAGACAGTTTCACTGAAGCTTTCTTT.

The chain employs TRBV12-3 or TRBV12-4 and TRBJ1-3; no reliable D call. CDR3 length: 13 residues. Trimming cost V 7 bases and J 4 bases, with 11 bases left between them. The CDR3 spells CASTERVGNTIYF. The CDR3 coding sequence is TGTGCCAGCACCGAGAGGGTGGGAAACACCATATATTTT.

The chain is built from TRBV5-1 and TRBJ2-5, with D maybe TRBD1 (6 bases). Per germline, CDR1 SGHRS and CDR2 YFSETQ. V was trimmed by 4 bases and J by 4 bases, leaving 11 bases between them. The CDR3 is 13 residues long. The CDR3 coding sequence is TGCGCCAGCAGCGTGGACAGTATAGAGACCCAGTACTTC. This gives the protein CASSVDSIETQYF.

For this clone: The same CDR3 is also encoded by other DNA sequences in this sample. The chain joins TRBV19 to TRBJ2-3; 8 bases are a match to TRBD1. V shed 5 bases and J 3 bases; nucleotides not matched to a gene: 4. The length of the CDR3 is 14 residues. CDR1 is LNHDA and CDR2 is SQIVND in the germline V gene (reference sequence). CDR3 DNA sequence: TGTGCCAGTAGTTTGCAGGGGGCAACAGATACGCAGTATTTT. It codes for CASSLQGATDTQYF.

This rearrangement joins TRBV30 to TRBJ1-5; D possibly corresponds to TRBD1 (6 bases). This CDR3 is built from 14 residues. The ends were cut back, 1 base at V and 4 bases at J, with 11 bases in the middle. Germline-derived CDR1 and CDR2 are GTSNPN and SVGIG (reference sequence). The CDR3 here is CAWSGGQNNQPQHF. For the CDR3, the DNA is TGTGCCTGGAGTGGAGGACAGAATAATCAGCCCCAGCATTTT.

This clone was picked up a small number of times. The chain couples TRBV10-1 to TRBJ2-3; 7 nucleotides line up with TRBD2. Losses at the gene ends were 8 bases for V and 13 bases for J; bases not matched to a gene: 9. In germline, CDR1 is WNHNN, CDR2 SYGVQD (reference sequence). This CDR3 comprises 11 residues. The CDR3 loop is CASPWTSIEYF. CDR3 sequence (DNA): TGCGCCAGCCCATGGACTAGTATTGAGTATTTT.

The rearrangement joins TRBV19 to TRBJ2-5; 9 bases agree with TRBD1. This CDR3 is 14 amino acids long. Germline CDR1 is LNHDA and CDR2 is SQIVND (reference sequence). V lost 4 bases, J lost 4 bases, and 4 bases stayed unmatched. The CDR3 loop is CASSTDRGGETQYF. The CDR3 DNA is TGTGCCAGTAGTACGGACAGGGGCGGAGAGACCCAGTACTTC. Drawing the rest from reference TRBV19 and TRBJ2-5, the complete variable domain is DGGITQSPKYLFRKEGQNVTLSCEQNLNHDAMYWYRQDPGQGLRLIYYSQIVNDFQKGDIAEGYSVSREKKESFPLTVTSAQKNPTAFYLCASSTDRGGETQYFGPGTRLLVL.

The rearrangement uses TRBV7-2 and TRBJ1-2; D gene uncertain. V was pared by 5 bases and J by 3 bases, with 10 bases between. Germline loops: CDR1 SGHTA, CDR2 FQGNSA. This CDR3 spans 13 amino acids. The CDR3 DNA follows: TGTGCCAGCAGCCAAACGAGGGACTATGGCTACACCTTC. Amino acids: CASSQTRDYGYTF. The whole variable domain, filled in from reference TRBV7-2 and TRBJ1-2, reads GAGVSQSPSNKVTEKGKDVELRCDPISGHTALYWYRQSLGQGLEFLIYFQGNSAPDKSGLPSDRFSAERTGGSVSTLTIQRTQQEDSAVYLCASSQTRDYGYTFGSGTRLTVV.